A selection of T cell receptor beta chains follows, all from one sample in a study of T cell responses to AZD1222 COVID-19 vaccine. Only in-frame clones appear in the TCRdb table, and some are missing; sequencing was by immunoSEQ multiplex PCR. The sample shows 130,000 to 150,000 clones, just under 95% of them seen only once. The source was peripheral blood, collected on day 0 of AZD1222 vaccination. All receptors come from an adult in good health. The CDR3 runs from the conserved cysteine through the conserved F or W. A D gene is named only where the DNA matches it firmly. Expanded clones get a size class; other rows say once, few or many, or leave the size out.

.	TRBV27	TRBJ2-5	.	TGTGCCAGCAGTTTGGAGGGGGTATGGGAGACCCAGTACTTC	CASSLEGVWETQYF
.	TRBV19	TRBJ1-1	.	TGTGCCAGTAGTATAAGGGGTGGGTCCACTGAAGCTTTCTTT	CASSIRGGSTEAFF
TRBD2	TRBV4-1	TRBJ2-3	.	TGCGCCAGCAGACCGGGACTAGCGCGATCTAGCACAGATACGCAGTATTTT	CASRPGLARSSTDTQYF
.	TRBV6-1	TRBJ2-7	.	TGTGCCAGCAGTGAAGGGGGTAGCGCTTACTACGAGCAGTACTTC	CASSEGGSAYYEQYF
.	TRBV5-1	TRBJ1-2	.	TGCGCCAGCAGCTTGGCTCCCGGGGCCTATGGCTACACCTTC	CASSLAPGAYGYTF
TRBD2	TRBV5-1	TRBJ2-2	.	TGCGCCAGCAGCTTGGGGACTAGCAACACCGGGGAGCTGTTTTTT	CASSLGTSNTGELFF
.	TRBV12-3/TRBV12-4	TRBJ2-4	.	TGTGCCAGCACTTTGCACGGAGGGGACATTCAGTACTTC	CASTLHGGDIQYF
.	TRBV5-1	TRBJ1-2	.	TGCGCCAGCAGCTTGGTTGGAGGAGGCTACACCTTC	CASSLVGGGYTF
TRBD1	TRBV24-1	TRBJ2-2	.	TGTGCCACCAGTGATTTGGGACAGGGGGACACCGGGGAGCTGTTTTTT	CATSDLGQGDTGELFF
TRBD1	TRBV14	TRBJ1-2	.	TGTGCCAGCAGCCAGGCCGGGACAGCTAACTATGGCTACACCTTC	CASSQAGTANYGYTF
TRBD1	TRBV7-9	TRBJ1-3	.	TGTGCCAGCAGCTTAGCGGGGGACAGGCCCTCTGGAAACACCATATATTTT	CASSLAGDRPSGNTIYF
TRBD1	TRBV13	TRBJ1-5	.	TGTGCCAGCAGCCTCGGGACAGGGGTTCAGCCCCAGCATTTT	CASSLGTGVQPQHF
.	TRBV28	TRBJ1-5	.	TGTGCCAGCAGTTTATCCCATCAGCCCCAGCATTTT	CASSLSHQPQHF
TRBD1	TRBV24-1	TRBJ2-1	.	TGTGCCACCAGTGATTTCAGGGGGCTCTGGTACAATGAGCAGTTCTTC	CATSDFRGLWYNEQFF
TRBD1	TRBV2	TRBJ1-1	.	TGTGCCAGCAGTGGCACAGGGGTGGGATCTGAAGCTTTCTTT	CASSGTGVGSEAFF
.	TRBV11-2	TRBJ1-1	.	TGTGCCAGCATCCAAGGGGGGATAGGTGAAGCTTTCTTT	CASIQGGIGEAFF
.	TRBV7-2	TRBJ2-7	.	TGTGCCAGCAGCTCCCCCGGAGATCGTTACGAGCAGTACTTC	CASSSPGDRYEQYF
.	TRBV6-1	TRBJ2-7	.	TGTGCCAGCAGTGAAGTCGGATTCAGCTCCTACGAGCAGTACTTC	CASSEVGFSSYEQYF
TRBD1	TRBV3-1/TRBV3-2	TRBJ1-1	few	TGTGCCAGCAGCCGCAAAAGGAGAAGACAGGGGGCAGACACTGAAGCTTTCTTT	CASSRKRRRQGADTEAFF
.	TRBV28	TRBJ2-7	.	TGTGCCAGCAGTTTATGGGACAGCTACGAGCAGTACTTC	CASSLWDSYEQYF
TRBD1	TRBV28	TRBJ1-2	.	TGTGCCAGCGCGGGACAGTTCAACTATGGCTACACCTTC	CASAGQFNYGYTF
.	TRBV10-3	TRBJ2-7	once	TGTGCCATCAGTGAAGGGGGGTTCGAGCAGTACTTC	CAISEGGFEQYF
TRBD1	TRBV10-3	TRBJ2-5	.	TGTGCCATCAGTGGACAGGGGAGAGAGACCCAGTACTTC	CAISGQGRETQYF
.	TRBV2	TRBJ2-3	.	TGTGCCAGCAGTGCAAGCAGCCCCACAGATACGCAGTATTTT	CASSASSPTDTQYF
TRBD1	TRBV11-2	TRBJ1-6	.	TGTGCCAGCAGCTTCGCTACGGACAGGGAAGGGTGGAATTCACCCCTCCACTTT	CASSFATDREGWNSPLHF
.	TRBV6-5	TRBJ2-2	.	TGTGCCAGCAGTTACCATCCCACGGGAGTCACCGGGGAGCTGTTTTTT	CASSYHPTGVTGELFF
TRBD1	TRBV10-2	TRBJ1-5	.	TGCGCCAGCACGGGACAGGCTAATCAGCCCCAGCATTTT	CASTGQANQPQHF
.	TRBV5-1	TRBJ1-1	.	TGCGCCAGCAGCCGGGAGGGGGAAATGAACACTGAAGCTTTCTTT	CASSREGEMNTEAFF
.	TRBV4-1	TRBJ1-1	.	TGCGCCAGCAGCCAACGTGCAGGATTAATGAACACTGAAGCTTTCTTT	CASSQRAGLMNTEAFF
TRBD1	TRBV2	TRBJ2-1	.	TGTGCCAGCGGCCGACAGGGAAGAGCATACAATGAGCAGTTCTTC	CASGRQGRAYNEQFF
TRBD1	TRBV2	TRBJ2-7	.	TGTGCCAGCAGTGCAGACAGGGGTGTAAGGTTCTACGAGCAGTACTTC	CASSADRGVRFYEQYF
TRBD2	TRBV18	TRBJ2-6	.	TGTGCCAGCTCACCCTACCGGGGGGGGAGCTCTGGGGCCAACGTCCTGACTTTC	CASSPYRGGSSGANVLTF
TRBD2	TRBV3-1/TRBV3-2	TRBJ2-3	.	TGTGCCAGCAGCCCGGGGACTAGCGGGAGCCCAGATACGCAGTATTTT	CASSPGTSGSPDTQYF